This T cell receptor (beta chain) was observed in a study of T cells in tuberculosis. Study information: Sequenced TCRs come from CD1B-GMM tetramer-binding T cells. In South Africa, adults with active tuberculosis were compared with IGRA-negative and latently infected IGRA-positive adolescents.

Measured with immunoSEQ multiplex PCR; TCRdb has only the in-frame clones, and not every one. This table has tens of thousands of clones, 97% appearing once. At study entry, adolescents had tuberculin skin tests and IGRA screening. The germline V gene has CDR1 PRHDT and CDR2 FYEKMQ (reference sequence). The CDR3 covers 15 residues. Trimming cost V 3 bases and J 1 base, with 12 bases left between them. The receptor was isolated from a donor aged 5 to 30 with latent tuberculosis or without tuberculosis infection. Sample: PBMCs. This chain joins TRBV13 and TRBJ1-1; TRBD1 is a possible D gene (5 bases). CDR3 sequence: CASSLKGVGNTEAFF. The CDR3 DNA sequence: TGTGCCAGCAGCTTGAAAGGGGTGGGGAACACTGAAGCTTTCTTT.